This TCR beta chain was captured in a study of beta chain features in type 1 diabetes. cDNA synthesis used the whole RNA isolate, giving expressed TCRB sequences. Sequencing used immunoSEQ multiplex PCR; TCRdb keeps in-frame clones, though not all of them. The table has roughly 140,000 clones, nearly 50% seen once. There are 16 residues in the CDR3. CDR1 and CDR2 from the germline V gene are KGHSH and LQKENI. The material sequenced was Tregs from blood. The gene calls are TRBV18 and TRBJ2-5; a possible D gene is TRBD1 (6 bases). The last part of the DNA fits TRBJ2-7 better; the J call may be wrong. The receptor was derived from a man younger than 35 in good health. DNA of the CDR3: TGTGCCAGCTCACCCGCCGGATGGACAGCCACCTACGAGCAGTACTTC. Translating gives CASSPAGWTATYEQYF.